This T cell receptor beta chain is from a study of shared clonotypes between healthy human individuals. Method: immunoSEQ multiplex PCR; TCRdb's copy keeps in-frame clones and lacks some. This table has 400,000 or so clones, roughly 96% appearing once. The CDR3 has 13 amino acids. V shed 3 bases and J shed 7 bases, with 12 bases lying between them. Germline loops: CDR1 SEHNR, CDR2 FQNEAQ (reference sequence). V gene TRBV7-9 combines with J gene TRBJ1-1, with TRBD1 as a possible D gene (6 bases). Specimen: memory CD8+ T cells sorted from blood. As to subset: CD45RO+ cells pooled with CCR7-negative TemRA cells. This sequence was found in a man aged 30 to 45 in good health. The CDR3 protein is CASSFTGFSEAFF. In DNA form, the CDR3 reads TGTGCCAGCAGCTTCACAGGGTTTAGTGAAGCTTTCTTT.